One sample yielded the 13 T cell receptor beta chains listed below, sequenced in a study of CD8 T cells in ankylosing spondylitis. Via MiXCR, TCRdb re-called the 5' RACE reads, giving one row per CDR3 protein. The sample yields about 400,000 distinct CDR3 sequences, around 20% seen once. Sample: blood, either unsorted or a sorted T cell fraction (not recorded which). The receptors shown here come from a male donor with ankylosing spondylitis or in good health (not recorded which).

This clonotype was seen a handful of times. V and J are TRBV11-2 and TRBJ2-2, with no clear D. Trimming cost V 1 base and J 4 bases, with 4 bases left between them. The CDR3 has 13 amino acids. Per germline, CDR1 SGHAT and CDR2 FQNNGV. CDR3 DNA: TGTGCCAGCAGCTTAGTTCTCACCGGGGAGCTGTTTTTT. Translated: CASSLVLTGELFF.

This chain links TRBV12-3 or TRBV12-4 with TRBJ2-2; 12 bases agree with TRBD2. The CDR3 length is 16 residues. With V trimmed by 6 bases and J by 6 bases, 8 bases remained unmatched. The CDR3 coding sequence is TGTGCCAGCAGCCAAGGACTAGCGGGGAAGGCCGGGGAGCTGTTTTTT. Encoded protein: CASSQGLAGKAGELFF.

This clonotype was seen a handful of times. The chain's CDR3 is CASSSPLGANVLTF. In DNA form, the CDR3 reads TGTGCCAGCAGTTCACCCCTAGGGGCCAACGTCCTGACTTTC. V and J are TRBV12-3 or TRBV12-4 and TRBJ2-6; D ambiguous. The V and J ends lost 4 bases and 4 bases respectively, with 8 bases between them. This CDR3 region has 14 residues.

A few counts support this clonotype. The gene calls are TRBV20-1 and TRBJ2-7; either TRBD1 or TRBD2 may fit D (5 bases each). Trimming shortened V by 0 bases and J by 2 bases, and 11 bases separated the two germline ends. This CDR3 spans 14 amino acids. Germline CDR1 DFQATT, CDR2 SNEGSKA (reference sequence). The CDR3 coding sequence is TGCAGTGCTAGAGATGGGGGTAGCGCCTACGAGCAGTACTTC. Its translation is CSARDGGSAYEQYF.

The chain recombines TRBV27 with TRBJ2-3; D is possibly TRBD2 (6 bases). V lost 6 bases, J lost 2 bases, and 12 bases lay in between. Germline V gene data show CDR1 as MNHEY and CDR2 as SMNVEV (reference sequence). This CDR3 has 14 amino acids. The CDR3 DNA reads TGTGCCAGCAGGGGGGGATACCCCACAGATACGCAGTATTTT. It encodes CASRGGYPTDTQYF.

This clonotype was picked up a small number of times. V is TRBV25-1 and J is TRBJ1-2; D uncertain. CDR1 is MGHDK and CDR2 is SYGVNS in the germline V gene. Trimming shortened V by 4 bases and J by 4 bases, and 16 bases separated the two germline ends. The CDR3 length is 15 residues. CDR3 DNA: TGTGCCAGCAGTGGCGCGGCGGGGAAGGGCTATGGCTACACCTTC. This codes for CASSGAAGKGYGYTF.

This clonotype was counted between two and nine times. The genes are TRBV5-1 and TRBJ2-7, with 10 bases lining up with TRBD1. J lost 5 bases, V lost 0 bases, and 5 bases had no gene match. Germline V gene lookup returns CDR1 SGHRS and CDR2 YFSETQ. The CDR3 length is 15 residues. CDR3 loop: CASSLGTGGYDEQYF. CDR3 DNA: TGCGCCAGCAGCTTGGGGACAGGGGGATATGACGAGCAGTACTTC.

This clonotype has more than one count but fewer than ten. The rearrangement links TRBV10-3 to TRBJ2-5, with D perhaps assigned TRBD1 or TRBD2 (5 bases each). V was pared by 3 bases and J by 3 bases, with 17 bases between. Germline V lookup: CDR1 ENHRY, CDR2 SYGVKD. This CDR3 is 16 amino acids long. CDR3 DNA: TGTGCCATCAGTGACGACCGAGAGGGGAAGGAAGAGACCCAGTACTTC. This encodes CAISDDREGKEETQYF.

This clonotype was observed a few times. The V gene is TRBV7-8, the J gene TRBJ1-1, with D uncertain. Germline CDR1 reads SGHVS; CDR2 reads FQNEAQ. V dropped 6 bases and J dropped 0 bases, with 14 bases sitting between them. CDR3 length equals 15 residues. The CDR3 DNA reads TGTGCCAGCAGTCTAGGCCAGAACATGAACACTGAAGCTTTCTTT. Translation: CASSLGQNMNTEAFF.

The chain uses TRBV2 and TRBJ2-3, with 9 bases identical to TRBD2. The CDR3 extends over 14 amino acids. The ends lost 7 bases at V and 7 bases at J; junction bases unmatched: 9. Germline assignment: CDR1 SNHLY and CDR2 FYNNEI. The CDR3 region has the DNA TGTGCCAGCAACGGAGCGGGGGGTCTGAATACGCAGTATTTT. It encodes CASNGAGGLNTQYF.

Many counts were recorded for this clonotype. The V and J genes are TRBV6-4 and TRBJ2-1; TRBD2 agrees at 7 bases. V was clipped by 3 bases and J by 0 bases; unmatched bases: 2. CDR1 is MRHNA, CDR2 SNTAGT, per germline. This CDR3 comprises 15 residues. The CDR3 reads CASSEGGGSYNEQFF. CDR3 nucleotide sequence: TGTGCCAGCAGTGAGGGCGGGGGCTCCTACAATGAGCAGTTCTTC.

In this sample, this clonotype turned up a few times. The gene calls are TRBV12-3 or TRBV12-4 and TRBJ2-5; tentatively, D is TRBD2 (5 bases). This CDR3 spans 13 amino acids. V shed 6 bases and J shed 4 bases, with 12 bases lying between them. The CDR3 sequence: CASSPLLGETQYF. As DNA, the CDR3 is TGTGCCAGCAGCCCTTTACTAGGAGAGACCCAGTACTTC.

The rearrangement links TRBV12-3 or TRBV12-4 to TRBJ2-5; the match to TRBD1 covers 9 bases. V was pared by 6 bases and J by 5 bases, with 7 bases of the junction left unmatched. The CDR3 consists of 14 residues. CDR3 loop: CASRPGQGMETQYF. As DNA, the CDR3 is TGTGCCAGCAGACCGGGACAGGGTATGGAGACCCAGTACTTC.